This T cell receptor (beta chain) stems from a study of patients and donors after allogeneic stem cell transplantation. Deletions cut 1 base from V and 6 bases from J, with 18 bases between. Germline V gene lookup returns CDR1 LGHNA and CDR2 YNFKEQ. CDR3 length: 17 amino acids. TCRdb itself ran the RT-PCR reads through MiXCR, one entry per CDR3 protein. The data show about 200,000 distinct CDR3 sequences, around two fifths seen once. The genes are TRBV4-2 and TRBJ1-4, with D uncertain. Sequenced: blood, either unsorted or a sorted T cell fraction (not recorded which). The TCR was taken from a human donor who was either an allogeneic HSCT recipient or a stem cell or donor lymphocyte infusion donor (not recorded which). It is not recorded whose cells these are; they may come from a transplant donor. CDR3 sequence: CASSQVEGSSSYEKLFF. The CDR3 DNA is TGTGCCAGCAGCCAAGTGGAGGGTAGTTCGTCTTATGAAAAACTGTTTTTT.